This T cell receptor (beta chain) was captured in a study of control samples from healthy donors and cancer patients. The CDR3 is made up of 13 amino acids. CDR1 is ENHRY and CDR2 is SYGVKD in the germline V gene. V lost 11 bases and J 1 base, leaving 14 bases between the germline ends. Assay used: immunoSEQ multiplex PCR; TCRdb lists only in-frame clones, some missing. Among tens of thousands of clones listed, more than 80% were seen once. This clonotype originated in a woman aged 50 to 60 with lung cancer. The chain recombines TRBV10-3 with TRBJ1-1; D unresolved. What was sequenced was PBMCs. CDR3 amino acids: CALRAVSNTEAFF. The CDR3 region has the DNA TGTGCCCTAAGGGCTGTTTCGAACACTGAAGCTTTCTTT.